Each of the 4 T cell receptor beta chains below was sequenced from the same sample in a study of blood T cells in healthy people across ages. Together with a sample-barcoded 5' primer, a J-beta primer mix was included in a second PCR lasting about 7 to 11 cycles. TCRdb called the 5' RACE reads again in MiXCR, with one record for every CDR3 protein. The repertoire holds over a million distinct CDR3 sequences, with 42% as singletons. Sample: blood. Every receptor here comes from a young woman in good health.

The genes are TRBV10-3 and TRBJ1-1; perhaps TRBD1 as D (5 bases). Looked up from germline, CDR1 is ENHRY and CDR2 is SYGVKD. Trimming took off 7 bases at V and 2 bases at J, with 14 bases between the two ends. This CDR3 has 14 residues. The CDR3 DNA sequence: TGTGCCATCACATTCGGGGGTGGAAACACTGAAGCTTTCTTT. Encoded protein: CAITFGGGNTEAFF.

The rearrangement links TRBV7-4 to TRBJ2-3; D perhaps matches TRBD2 (5 bases). The V and J ends lost 4 bases and 0 bases respectively, with 11 bases between them. Germline loops: CDR1 SGHVT, CDR2 SQSDAQ. This CDR3 is built from 15 residues. CDR3 loop: CASSSDERSTDTQYF. The CDR3 DNA is TGTGCCAGCAGCTCGGACGAGCGGAGCACAGATACGCAGTATTTT.

The chain joins TRBV4-1 to TRBJ1-2; no firm D call. Looked up from germline, CDR1 is MGHRA and CDR2 is YSYEKL. The CDR3 totals 15 residues. V was trimmed by 1 base and J by 4 bases, leaving 13 bases between them. The CDR3 sequence is CASSQAGRTFYGYTF. CDR3 nucleotide sequence: TGCGCCAGCAGCCAAGCTGGCAGGACCTTCTATGGCTACACCTTC.

The chain links TRBV27 to TRBJ2-2; the D is unclear. Germline CDR1 and CDR2: MNHEY and SMNVEV (reference sequence). V was clipped by 1 base and J by 1 base, with 4 bases between them. CDR3 size: 14 residues. Here the CDR3 reads CASSLYLNTGELFF. CDR3 nucleotides: TGTGCCAGCAGTTTATACCTGAACACCGGGGAGCTGTTTTTT.